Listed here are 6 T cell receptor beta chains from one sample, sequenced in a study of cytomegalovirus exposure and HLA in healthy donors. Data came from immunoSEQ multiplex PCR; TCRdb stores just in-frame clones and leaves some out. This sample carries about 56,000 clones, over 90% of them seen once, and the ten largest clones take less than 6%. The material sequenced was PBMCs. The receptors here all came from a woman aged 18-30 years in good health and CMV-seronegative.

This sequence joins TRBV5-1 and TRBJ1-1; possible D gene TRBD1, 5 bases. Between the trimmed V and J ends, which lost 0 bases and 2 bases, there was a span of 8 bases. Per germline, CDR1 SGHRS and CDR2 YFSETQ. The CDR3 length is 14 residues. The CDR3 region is CASSLVRGNTEAFF. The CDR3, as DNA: TGCGCCAGCAGCTTGGTTAGGGGAAACACTGAAGCTTTCTTT.

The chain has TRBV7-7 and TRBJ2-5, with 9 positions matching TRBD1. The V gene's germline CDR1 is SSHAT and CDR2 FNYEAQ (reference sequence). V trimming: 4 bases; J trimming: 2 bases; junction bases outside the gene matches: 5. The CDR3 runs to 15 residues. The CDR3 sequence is CASSSNGQGQETQYF. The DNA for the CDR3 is TGTGCCAGCAGCTCAAATGGACAGGGGCAAGAGACCCAGTACTTC.

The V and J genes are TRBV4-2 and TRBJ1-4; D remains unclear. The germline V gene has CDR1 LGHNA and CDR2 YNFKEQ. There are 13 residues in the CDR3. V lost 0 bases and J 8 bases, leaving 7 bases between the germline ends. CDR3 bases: TGTGCCAGCAGCCAAGAATATAGCGAAAAACTGTTTTTT. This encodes CASSQEYSEKLFF.

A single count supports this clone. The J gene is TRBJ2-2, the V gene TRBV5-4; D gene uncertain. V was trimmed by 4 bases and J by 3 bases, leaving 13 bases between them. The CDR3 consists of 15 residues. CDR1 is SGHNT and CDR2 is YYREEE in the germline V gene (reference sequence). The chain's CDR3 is CASSLDRGDTGELFF. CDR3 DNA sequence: TGTGCCAGCAGCCTAGACCGAGGCGACACCGGGGAGCTGTTTTTT.

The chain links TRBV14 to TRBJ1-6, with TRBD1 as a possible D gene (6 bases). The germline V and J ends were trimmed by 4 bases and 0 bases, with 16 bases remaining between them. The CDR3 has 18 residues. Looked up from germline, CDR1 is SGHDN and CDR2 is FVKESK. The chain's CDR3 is CASSPKIDRSSYNSPLHF. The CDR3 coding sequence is TGTGCCAGCAGCCCAAAGATCGACAGGAGCTCCTATAATTCACCCCTCCACTTT.

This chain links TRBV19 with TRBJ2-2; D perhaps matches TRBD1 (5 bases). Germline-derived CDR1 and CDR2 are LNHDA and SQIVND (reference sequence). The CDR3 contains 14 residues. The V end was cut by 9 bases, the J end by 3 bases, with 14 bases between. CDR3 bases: TGTGCCAGCAGGGTCGTGCGACACACCGGGGAGCTGTTTTTT. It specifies CASRVVRHTGELFF.